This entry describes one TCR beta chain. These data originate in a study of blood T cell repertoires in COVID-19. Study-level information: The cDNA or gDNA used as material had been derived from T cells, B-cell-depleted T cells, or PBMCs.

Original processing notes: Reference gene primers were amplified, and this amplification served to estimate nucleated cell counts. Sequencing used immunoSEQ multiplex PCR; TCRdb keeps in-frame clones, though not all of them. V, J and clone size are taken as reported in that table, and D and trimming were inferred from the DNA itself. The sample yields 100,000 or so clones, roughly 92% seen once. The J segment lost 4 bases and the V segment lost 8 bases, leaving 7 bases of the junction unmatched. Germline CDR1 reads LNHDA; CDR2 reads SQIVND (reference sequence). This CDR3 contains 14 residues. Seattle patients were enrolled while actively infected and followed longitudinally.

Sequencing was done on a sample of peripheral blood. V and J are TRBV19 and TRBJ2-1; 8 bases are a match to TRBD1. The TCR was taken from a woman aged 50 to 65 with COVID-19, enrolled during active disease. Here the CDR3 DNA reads TGTGCCAGTTCCCGACAGGGGTTTTACAATGAGCAGTTCTTC. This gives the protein CASSRQGFYNEQFF.